The 7 T cell receptor beta chains given below trace back to one sample, sequenced in a study of CD8 T cells in ankylosing spondylitis. TCRdb re-analysed the 5' RACE reads in MiXCR, keeping a single row per CDR3 protein. The repertoire holds 500,000 or so distinct CDR3 sequences, with approximately 5.3% as singletons. Antigens for these TCRs are unknown. The study, taken as a whole, reports: Roughly eight highly homologous variants made up a TCR beta motif that seemed to typify ankylosing spondylitis blood.

The sequencing input was blood, either unsorted or a sorted T cell fraction (not recorded which). These receptors all come from a male donor with ankylosing spondylitis.

This clonotype was picked up many times. The chain carries TRBV6-4 and TRBJ2-1; 10 bases align to TRBD2. Germline-derived CDR1 and CDR2 are MRHNA and SNTAGT. The V gene end was trimmed by 0 bases and the J gene end by 4 bases; junction bases not matched to a gene: 0. The CDR3 is 15 residues long. CDR3 sequence reads: CASSDSLAGYNEQFF. The CDR3 DNA is TGTGCCAGCAGTGACTCACTAGCGGGGTACAATGAGCAGTTCTTC.

Of note for this clonotype: This clone may be a read error of a much larger clone one base away. V gene TRBV4-3 combines with J gene TRBJ1-1, with 7 bases identical to TRBD1. Germline loops: CDR1 LGHNA, CDR2 YSLEER. The CDR3 spans 14 residues. The CDR3 DNA follows: TGCGCCAGCAGACAAGCAGACAGGGTCACTGAAGCTTTCTTT. This codes for CASRQADRVTEAFF.

The chain links TRBV25-1 to TRBJ2-3; either TRBD1 or TRBD2 may fit D (6 bases each). The CDR3 length is 14 residues. V was cut by 6 bases and J by 6 bases, with 16 bases left in between. The germline CDR1 and CDR2 sequences are MGHDK and SYGVNS. Written as DNA, the CDR3 is TGTGCCAGCAGCCAGATGTGGGGGGCTGATACGCAGTATTTT. Translating it yields CASSQMWGADTQYF.

The chain uses TRBV6-1 and TRBJ2-1; 9 bases line up with TRBD2. In germline, CDR1 is MNHNS, CDR2 SASEGT. V lost 1 base to trimming and J lost 12 bases; unmatched junction nucleotides: 16. CDR3 size: 17 residues. The DNA of the CDR3 is TGTGCCAGCAGTGAAGTAGGAGTGGGTAGCGGGAGAGGGGCGCAGTTCTTC. Amino acid sequence: CASSEVGVGSGRGAQFF.

This clonotype has at least ten counts. This chain uses TRBV5-1 with TRBJ2-1; 11 bases are a match to TRBD1. CDR1 is SGHRS, CDR2 YFSETQ, per germline. The V gene end was trimmed by 4 bases and the J gene end by 0 bases; junction bases not matched to a gene: 6. The CDR3 loop spans 17 amino acids. CDR3 region: CASSKGQGAVSYNEQFF. In DNA, the CDR3 is TGCGCCAGCAGCAAAGGACAGGGGGCCGTCTCCTACAATGAGCAGTTCTTC. The full variable domain, with the rest looked up from reference TRBV5-1 and TRBJ2-1, is KAGVTQTPRYLIKTRGQQVTLSCSPISGHRSVSWYQQTPGQGLQFLFEYFSETQRNKGNFPGRFSGRQFSNSRSEMNVSTLELGDSALYLCASSKGQGAVSYNEQFFGPGTRLTVL.

This clonotype was seen repeatedly, ten times or more. The V call is TRBV10-3, the J call TRBJ1-3; a weak D match, TRBD1 (6 bases). The V and J ends lost 1 base and 4 bases respectively, with 14 bases between them. This CDR3 has 16 residues. The germline V gene encodes CDR1 ENHRY and CDR2 SYGVKD. CDR3 DNA: TGTGCCATCAGTGAGTGGGGGCAGGGGCCAGGAAACACCATATATTTT. Translation gives CAISEWGQGPGNTIYF.

The chain joins TRBV16 to TRBJ2-7; D is uncertain. CDR1 is KGHSY and CDR2 is FQNENV in the germline V gene. This CDR3 comprises 14 residues. The V end was cut by 0 bases, the J end by 2 bases, with 8 bases between. The DNA of the CDR3 is TGTGCCAGCAGCCAATCTGGCAGAACCTACGAGCAGTACTTC. This encodes CASSQSGRTYEQYF. Drawing the rest from reference TRBV16 and TRBJ2-7, the complete variable domain is GEEVAQTPKHLVRGEGQKAKLYCAPIKGHSYVFWYQQVLKNEFKFLISFQNENVFDETGMPKERFSAKCLPNSPCSLEIQATKLEDSAVYFCASSQSGRTYEQYFGPGTRLTVT.